These 30 T cell receptor beta chains were all obtained from the same sample, sequenced in a study of graft-versus-host responses after intestinal transplantation. The assay was immunoSEQ multiplex PCR, and TCRdb's table has in-frame clones only and misses some. The table lists tens of thousands of clones, around 96% of them singletons, with 0.75% to 0.9% in the top ten. Sequenced here: PBMCs, sampled 16 days after intestinal transplant. The receptor source for this set is a human patient who received an intestinal transplant, so some T cells may come from the graft donor.

This sequence joins TRBV11-2 and TRBJ2-7; D unclear. The V and J ends lost 5 bases and 4 bases respectively, with 15 bases between them. This CDR3 contains 14 residues. Germline V gene data show CDR1 as SGHAT and CDR2 as FQNNGV. The CDR3 protein is CASSRYPYSYEQYF. CDR3 bases: TGTGCCAGCAGCCGATACCCCTACTCATACGAGCAGTACTTC.

This clone was detected only a few times. The chain combines TRBV9 with TRBJ2-5; 8 positions match TRBD2. The V segment lost 4 bases and the J segment 2 bases; nucleotides outside the gene matches: 7. This CDR3 comprises 15 residues. Germline lookup yields CDR1 SGDLS and CDR2 YYNGEE. The CDR3 region is CASSPWGGRQETQYF. The DNA of the CDR3 is TGTGCCAGCAGCCCCTGGGGCGGGAGGCAAGAGACCCAGTACTTC. The full variable domain, its missing parts supplied by reference TRBV9 and TRBJ2-5, is DSGVTQTPKHLITATGQRVTLRCSPRSGDLSVYWYQQSLDQGLQFLIQYYNGEERAKGNILERFSAQQFPDLHSELNLSSLELGDSALYFCASSPWGGRQETQYFGPGTRLLVL.

The J gene is TRBJ2-5, the V gene TRBV9; unclear D gene. Germline-derived CDR1 and CDR2 are SGDLS and YYNGEE. Trimming cost V 4 bases and J 11 bases, with 15 bases left between them. The CDR3 covers 12 residues. CDR3 in DNA: TGTGCCAGCAGCTCCCCGAGGCAGGAGCAGTACTTC. Its translation is CASSSPRQEQYF.

The gene calls are TRBV28 and TRBJ2-7; 12 bases line up with TRBD2. The CDR3 length is 19 residues. The J segment lost 4 bases and the V segment lost 4 bases, leaving 17 bases of the junction unmatched. Germline V gives CDR1 MDHEN, CDR2 SYDVKM. CDR3 DNA: TGTGCCAGCAGTTCACGACTAGCGGGAGAGGCTTGGACGTTTTACGAGCAGTACTTC. The encoded protein is CASSSRLAGEAWTFYEQYF. Looking up the rest from reference TRBV28 and TRBJ2-7 gives the full variable domain: DVKVTQSSRYLVKRTGEKVFLECVQDMDHENMFWYRQDPGLGLRLIYFSYDVKMKEKGDIPEGYSVSREKKERFSLILESASTNQTSMYLCASSSRLAGEAWTFYEQYFGPGTRLTVT.

The chain recombines TRBV9 with TRBJ1-4; D is perhaps TRBD1 (5 bases). The CDR3 runs to 14 residues. Germline assignment: CDR1 SGDLS and CDR2 YYNGEE. V lost 4 bases to trimming and J lost 5 bases, with 12 bases between them. CDR3 DNA sequence: TGTGCCAGCAGCCCAGGCCAGGGAAATGAAAAACTGTTTTTT. Its protein product is CASSPGQGNEKLFF.

This clone appeared a single time. The chain links TRBV11-2 to TRBJ2-1; 10 bases line up with TRBD2. CDR1 and CDR2 (germline): SGHAT, FQNNGV. With 5 bases clipped from V and 7 bases from J, the junction kept 14 bases outside the gene matches. The length of the CDR3 is 17 residues. CDR3 in DNA: TGTGCCAGCAGCGACCAAGCGGGACTAGCGACGAAGAATGAGCAGTTCTTC. Protein sequence: CASSDQAGLATKNEQFF.

The gene calls are TRBV4-1 and TRBJ2-7; a weak D match, TRBD1 (6 bases). The CDR3 length is 14 residues. Trimming removed 5 bases at V and 1 base at J, with 12 bases between. Germline-derived CDR1 and CDR2 are MGHRA and YSYEKL. The chain's CDR3 is CASSSRTGSYEQYF. The CDR3 DNA reads as TGCGCCAGCAGCTCACGTACAGGGTCCTACGAGCAGTACTTC.

This chain links TRBV5-6 with TRBJ1-3; D is ambiguous. CDR1 and CDR2 (germline): SGHDT, YYEEEE. CDR3 length: 14 residues. V dropped 0 bases and J dropped 3 bases, with 7 bases sitting between them. The CDR3 spells CASSLVTYGNTIYF. In nucleotides, the CDR3 is TGTGCCAGCAGCTTGGTGACATATGGAAACACCATATATTTT.

Concerning this clone: Other DNA sequences in this sample translate to the same CDR3. V gene TRBV27 combines with J gene TRBJ2-1; D gene ambiguous. Germline values: CDR1 MNHEY, CDR2 SMNVEV (reference sequence). V was shortened by 4 bases and J by 15 bases, with 16 bases between the two germline ends. The CDR3 has 12 amino acids. As DNA, the CDR3 is TGTGCCAGCAGTTCCTCCTTGTTAAGACCGTTCTTC. Its protein is CASSSSLLRPFF.

The chain couples TRBV13 to TRBJ2-5; the D is unclear. Germline V lookup: CDR1 PRHDT, CDR2 FYEKMQ (reference sequence). This CDR3 contains 12 residues. Trimming took 3 bases from V and 2 from J, leaving 4 bases between them. CDR3 region: CASSFQQETQYF. DNA of the CDR3: TGTGCCAGCAGCTTTCAACAAGAGACCCAGTACTTC. The full variable domain, its missing parts supplied by reference TRBV13 and TRBJ2-5, is AAGVIQSPRHLIKEKRETATLKCYPIPRHDTVYWYQQGPGQDPQFLISFYEKMQSDKGSIPDRFSAQQFSDYHSELNMSSLELGDSALYFCASSFQQETQYFGPGTRLLVL.

The chain combines TRBV19 with TRBJ1-1; 10 nucleotides match TRBD1. Germline-derived CDR1 and CDR2 are LNHDA and SQIVND (reference sequence). The trim removed 7 bases at V and 4 bases at J, leaving 3 bases unmatched. The CDR3 spans 13 residues. The CDR3 protein is CASTRDRGTEAFF. CDR3 sequence (DNA): TGTGCCAGTACCCGGGACAGGGGCACTGAAGCTTTCTTT.

The chain joins TRBV4-2 to TRBJ2-7; TRBD1 matches at 7 bases. After removal of 0 bases from V and 6 bases from J, the junction contained 8 bases not matched to a gene. There are 15 residues in the CDR3. Looked up from germline, CDR1 is LGHNA and CDR2 is YNFKEQ. The CDR3 region has the DNA TGTGCCAGCAGCCAAGAGTGGGGGCCAGGGGGCGAGCAGTACTTC. Its translation is CASSQEWGPGGEQYF.

The J gene is TRBJ1-2, the V gene TRBV28, with D tentatively TRBD1 (5 bases). V dropped 2 bases and J dropped 6 bases, with 16 bases sitting between them. This CDR3 is 15 amino acids long. Looked up from germline, CDR1 is MDHEN and CDR2 is SYDVKM. The CDR3: CASSLGAGTLDGYTF. The CDR3 coding sequence is TGTGCCAGCAGTTTAGGGGCGGGGACTCTGGATGGCTACACCTTC.

The V gene is TRBV28, the J gene TRBJ2-7; 7 bases agree with TRBD1. The CDR3 contains 12 residues. The germline V gene encodes CDR1 MDHEN and CDR2 SYDVKM. V was pared by 6 bases and J by 5 bases, with 4 bases of the junction left unmatched. In DNA form, the CDR3 reads TGTGCCAGCAGCGACAGGGCAAACGAGCAGTACTTC. Amino acid sequence: CASSDRANEQYF.

The chain combines TRBV5-1 with TRBJ2-7; TRBD1 aligns across 9 bases. The CDR3 contains 13 residues. CDR1 and CDR2 from the germline V gene are SGHRS and YFSETQ. Germline trimming cut 3 bases from V and 5 bases from J; bases unmatched to any gene: 3. The CDR3: CASSWTGANEQYF. The CDR3, as DNA: TGCGCCAGCAGCTGGACAGGGGCCAACGAGCAGTACTTC.

The V call is TRBV7-3, the J call TRBJ2-3; D might be TRBD2 (6 bases). This CDR3 has 15 residues. V was pared by 2 bases and J by 6 bases, with 15 bases between. Germline V gene data show CDR1 as SGHTA and CDR2 as FQGTGA. CDR3 in amino acids: CASSLGRLGLDTQYF. In DNA form, the CDR3 reads TGTGCCAGCAGCTTAGGACGACTAGGTCTGGATACGCAGTATTTT.

About this clone itself: An end of the junction differs from the germline gene, which may be a read error. The sample has other DNA sequences that encode this CDR3 too. V and J are TRBV5-8 and TRBJ1-5; tentative D call: TRBD1 (6 bases). Germline V lookup: CDR1 SGHTS, CDR2 YDEGEE. The CDR3 spans 15 residues. The CDR3 sequence: CASSFYQGINQPQHF. The DNA for the CDR3 is TGTGCCAGTAGCTTTTATCAGGGGATCAATCAGCCCCAGCATTTT.

V gene TRBV30 combines with J gene TRBJ2-6, with D tentatively TRBD1 (5 bases). Germline V gene sequence: CDR1 GTSNPN, CDR2 SVGIG (reference sequence). The CDR3 loop spans 14 amino acids. V shed 2 bases and J shed 0 bases, with 5 bases lying between them. CDR3 DNA: TGTGCCTGGAGTAGGGGCTCTGGGGCCAACGTCCTGACTTTC. This encodes CAWSRGSGANVLTF.

This chain connects TRBV5-1 to TRBJ2-5; TRBD2 aligns across 15 bases. V shed 3 bases and J 2 bases; nucleotides not matched to a gene: 8. This CDR3 is 18 amino acids long. Germline CDR1 is SGHRS and CDR2 is YFSETQ. CDR3 in amino acids: CASSSGLAGGVGQETQYF. CDR3 DNA sequence: TGCGCCAGCAGCTCGGGACTAGCGGGAGGTGTTGGGCAAGAGACCCAGTACTTC.

The chain carries TRBV5-4 and TRBJ2-7, with a weak D call TRBD1 (6 bases). This CDR3 contains 15 residues. In germline, CDR1 is SGHNT, CDR2 YYREEE (reference sequence). Trimming removed 1 base from V and 0 bases from J, with 11 bases in between. The CDR3 DNA is TGTGCCAGCAGCTTGCGGCAGGGGAGCTCCTACGAGCAGTACTTC. Protein sequence: CASSLRQGSSYEQYF.

This chain links TRBV5-6 with TRBJ1-4, with D uncertain. The CDR3 runs to 11 residues. Germline V CDR1 and CDR2: SGHDT, YYEEEE. Trimming stripped 4 bases from V and 4 bases from J, with 2 bases between. This CDR3 is CASSRNEKLFF. The CDR3, as DNA: TGTGCCAGCAGCCGTAATGAAAAACTGTTTTTT.

The J gene is TRBJ1-1, the V gene TRBV27; no definite D call. The ends were cut back, 4 bases at V and 6 bases at J, with 12 bases in the middle. This CDR3 has 13 amino acids. Germline V lookup: CDR1 MNHEY, CDR2 SMNVEV (reference sequence). The CDR3 is CASSSFGGPEAFF. The CDR3 region has the DNA TGTGCCAGCAGTTCTTTTGGAGGACCTGAAGCTTTCTTT.

This clone was detected a few times. This rearrangement joins TRBV6-5 to TRBJ1-5, with TRBD1 as a possible D gene (6 bases). V was shortened by 2 bases and J by 4 bases, with 12 bases between the two germline ends. Germline CDR1 is MNHEY and CDR2 is SVGAGI. The CDR3 contains 15 residues. In DNA, the CDR3 is TGTGCCAGCAGTTACGGGGGCCCGGGGAATCAGCCCCAGCATTTT. Translating it yields CASSYGGPGNQPQHF.

The V and J genes are TRBV9 and TRBJ2-5; TRBD2 aligns across 8 bases. TRBJ2-7 matches the DNA end more closely, so the J call is doubtful. CDR3 length: 16 residues. Looked up from germline, CDR1 is SGDLS and CDR2 is YYNGEE. Here the CDR3 DNA reads TGTGCCAGCAGCGTAGGGGCCAGCGGGGGAAACTACGAGCAGTACTTC. Protein sequence: CASSVGASGGNYEQYF.

This clone is a singleton in its sample. The rearrangement links TRBV13 to TRBJ2-3, with D possibly TRBD1 on 6 matching bases. V was trimmed by 5 bases and J by 4 bases, leaving 13 bases between them. Per germline, CDR1 PRHDT and CDR2 FYEKMQ (reference sequence). The CDR3 totals 14 residues. The CDR3 nucleotides are TGTGCCAGCAGCCCGCCGACAGGACCAGATACGCAGTATTTT. Translated: CASSPPTGPDTQYF.

This chain connects TRBV27 to TRBJ2-1; the D is unclear. The CDR3 contains 14 residues. The V end lost 5 bases, the J end lost 0 bases, and 8 bases lay between the germline ends. Looked up from germline, CDR1 is MNHEY and CDR2 is SMNVEV (reference sequence). CDR3 in amino acids: CASSEISSYNEQFF. The CDR3 coding sequence is TGTGCCAGCAGTGAGATTAGCTCCTACAATGAGCAGTTCTTC.

The chain employs TRBV19 and TRBJ2-5, with a tentative D call TRBD1 (7 bases). Judging by the DNA end, TRBJ2-7 fits better; the J call may be wrong. CDR1 LNHDA and CDR2 SQIVND come from the germline V gene (reference sequence). The length of the CDR3 is 17 residues. The CDR3 coding sequence is TGTGCCAGTAGTATCTCGTTGGCAGGGGGACTCCCCTACGAGCAGTACTTC. Translation: CASSISLAGGLPYEQYF.

This chain uses TRBV4-1 with TRBJ2-3, with 9 positions matching TRBD2. J was trimmed by 4 bases and V by 5 bases; bases with no gene match: 10. CDR1 MGHRA and CDR2 YSYEKL come from the germline V gene. The CDR3 spans 16 residues. CDR3 DNA sequence: TGCGCCAGCAGCTTAGCGGGAGACGGAGTCGCAGATACGCAGTATTTT. Protein product: CASSLAGDGVADTQYF.

The chain combines TRBV25-1 with TRBJ2-7, with D hard to call. V gave up 1 base and J gave up 0 bases, with 4 bases separating them. CDR3 length: 13 amino acids. CDR1 is MGHDK, CDR2 SYGVNS, per germline. This CDR3 reads CASSESLSYEQYF. The CDR3 coding sequence is TGTGCCAGCAGTGAATCCCTCTCCTACGAGCAGTACTTC.

This clone came up once. The chain links TRBV4-3 to TRBJ2-3, with 13 bases that match TRBD2. J was trimmed by 3 bases and V by 0 bases; bases with no gene match: 12. The germline V gene encodes CDR1 LGHNA and CDR2 YSLEER. This CDR3 has 20 residues. The CDR3 sequence is CASSQDVPGLAGRRTDTQYF. The CDR3 bases are TGCGCCAGCAGCCAAGATGTACCGGGACTAGCGGGAAGGAGGACAGATACGCAGTATTTT.